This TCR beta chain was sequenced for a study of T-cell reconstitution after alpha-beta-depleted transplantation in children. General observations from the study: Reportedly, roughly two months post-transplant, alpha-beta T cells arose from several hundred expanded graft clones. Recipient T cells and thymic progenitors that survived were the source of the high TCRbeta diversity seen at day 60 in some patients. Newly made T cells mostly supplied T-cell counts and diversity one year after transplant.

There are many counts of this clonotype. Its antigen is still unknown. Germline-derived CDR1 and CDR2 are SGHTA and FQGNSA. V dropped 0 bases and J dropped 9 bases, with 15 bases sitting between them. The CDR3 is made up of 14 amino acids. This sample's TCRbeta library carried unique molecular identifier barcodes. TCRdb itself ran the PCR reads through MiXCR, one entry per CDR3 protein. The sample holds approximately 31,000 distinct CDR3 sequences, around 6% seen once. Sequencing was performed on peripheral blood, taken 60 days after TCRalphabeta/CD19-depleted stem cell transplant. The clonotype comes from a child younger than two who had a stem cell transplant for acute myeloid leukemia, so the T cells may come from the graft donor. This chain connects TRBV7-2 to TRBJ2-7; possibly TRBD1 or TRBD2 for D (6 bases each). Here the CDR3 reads CASSLAEGEGGQYF. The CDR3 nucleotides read TGTGCCAGCAGCTTAGCAGAGGGTGAGGGGGGGCAGTACTTC.